The 15 T cell receptor beta chains below all came from one sample that was sequenced in a study of radiotherapy plus CTLA-4 blockade in lung cancer. Sequencing used immunoSEQ multiplex PCR; TCRdb keeps in-frame clones, though not all of them. The profile shows roughly 68,000 clones, roughly 75% of them singletons. The source was peripheral blood, collected from a patient treated with radiotherapy plus ipilimumab. The receptor source for this set is a human donor with non-small cell lung cancer who had a complete response to radiotherapy plus ipilimumab.

The J gene is TRBJ1-2, the V gene TRBV7-6, with D possibly TRBD1 on 5 matching bases. From germline, CDR1 is SGHVS and CDR2 FNYEAQ. The CDR3 has 17 amino acids. Trimming took 4 bases from V and 4 from J, leaving 22 bases between them. The CDR3 DNA is TGTGCCAGCAGCTCCATATGGTATCGGGGAACAGGCTATGGCTACACCTTC. This translates into CASSSIWYRGTGYGYTF.

The V gene is TRBV7-8, the J gene TRBJ2-7; D is perhaps TRBD2 (5 bases). Germline loops: CDR1 SGHVS, CDR2 FQNEAQ. The V and J ends lost 7 bases and 2 bases respectively, with 18 bases between them. This CDR3 comprises 15 residues. For the CDR3, the DNA is TGTGCCAGCACCTTCAGGAGGACTGTTCCCTACGAGCAGTACTTC. Its protein product is CASTFRRTVPYEQYF.

This clone was seen only once. J is TRBJ2-7 and V is TRBV6-1, with 8 bases lining up with TRBD1. V trimming: 6 bases; J trimming: 6 bases; junction bases outside the gene matches: 4. Germline assignment: CDR1 MNHNS and CDR2 SASEGT. This CDR3 is 12 amino acids long. The CDR3, as DNA: TGTGCCAGCAGAAGGACAGGGCTCGAGCAGTACTTC. Translation: CASRRTGLEQYF.

This chain joins TRBV9 and TRBJ1-1; 9 nucleotides match TRBD1. V was pared by 1 base and J by 5 bases, with 6 bases of the junction left unmatched. Germline lookup yields CDR1 SGDLS and CDR2 YYNGEE. The CDR3 spans 15 residues. As DNA, the CDR3 is TGTGCCAGCAGCGTACAACAGGGGGCTGGGACTGAAGCTTTCTTT. It encodes CASSVQQGAGTEAFF.

The V and J genes are TRBV7-9 and TRBJ2-1, with a tentative D call TRBD1 (6 bases). V was pared by 7 bases and J by 6 bases, with 19 bases between. The CDR3 runs 15 residues. Germline-derived CDR1 and CDR2 are SEHNR and FQNEAQ (reference sequence). The CDR3 DNA is TGTGCCAGCACCCTTGTAGGGGGTATGGGCAATGAGCAGTTCTTC. This codes for CASTLVGGMGNEQFF.

The table lists this clone with a few counts. The rearrangement joins TRBV19 to TRBJ1-2; no clear D gene. V dropped 7 bases and J dropped 0 bases, with 12 bases sitting between them. The length of the CDR3 is 14 residues. The germline V gene encodes CDR1 LNHDA and CDR2 SQIVND (reference sequence). Written as DNA, the CDR3 is TGTGCCAGTATGGGTCTGTACACTAACTATGGCTACACCTTC. This gives the protein CASMGLYTNYGYTF. The full variable domain, in which reference TRBV19 and TRBJ1-2 provide the parts outside the CDR3, is DGGITQSPKYLFRKEGQNVTLSCEQNLNHDAMYWYRQDPGQGLRLIYYSQIVNDFQKGDIAEGYSVSREKKESFPLTVTSAQKNPTAFYLCASMGLYTNYGYTFGSGTRLTVV.

V and J are TRBV11-2 and TRBJ1-4; no firm D call. V lost 4 bases, J lost 3 bases, and 9 bases lay in between. Per germline, CDR1 SGHAT and CDR2 FQNNGV. The CDR3 is 14 amino acids. The chain's CDR3 is CASSYRAANEKLFF. CDR3 coding DNA: TGTGCCAGCAGCTACCGGGCCGCTAATGAAAAACTGTTTTTT.

The chain links TRBV18 to TRBJ2-5; tentative D call: TRBD2 (6 bases). The V gene's germline CDR1 is KGHSH and CDR2 LQKENI. The CDR3 has 14 residues. V was cut by 1 base and J by 0 bases, with 6 bases left in between. The CDR3 nucleotides are TGTGCCAGCTCACCACGGGGGGACCAAGAGACCCAGTACTTC. It specifies CASSPRGDQETQYF.

The chain couples TRBV2 to TRBJ2-3; tentative D call: TRBD2 (6 bases). V gave up 2 bases and J gave up 5 bases, with 14 bases separating them. CDR3 length equals 15 residues. Germline-derived CDR1 and CDR2 are SNHLY and FYNNEI. CDR3 protein: CASSESGGEIDTQYF. The CDR3 bases are TGTGCCAGCAGTGAATCCGGCGGGGAGATAGATACGCAGTATTTT. The full variable domain, its missing parts supplied by reference TRBV2 and TRBJ2-3, is EPEVTQTPSHQVTQMGQEVILRCVPISNHLYFYWYRQILGQKVEFLVSFYNNEISEKSEIFDDQFSVERPDGSNFTLKIRSTKLEDSAMYFCASSESGGEIDTQYFGPGTRLTVL.

The CDR3 here is CASSPGRSWNEQFF. In DNA form, the CDR3 reads TGTGCCAGCAGCCCGGGACGGTCATGGAATGAGCAGTTCTTC. The gene calls are TRBV11-3 and TRBJ2-1; D assignment may be TRBD1 or TRBD2 (5 bases each). The CDR3 runs to 14 residues. Trimming shortened V by 5 bases and J by 7 bases, and 15 bases separated the two germline ends. Germline V CDR1 and CDR2: SGHNT, YENEEA.

This chain joins TRBV20-1 and TRBJ2-5; D remains unclear. CDR1 is DFQATT, CDR2 SNEGSKA, per germline (reference sequence). The CDR3 sequence is 11 residues long. V was clipped by 5 bases and J by 5 bases, with 9 bases between them. The CDR3 DNA is TGCAGTGCTTGGGTCAGGGAGACCCAGTACTTC. It encodes CSAWVRETQYF.

This sequence joins TRBV27 and TRBJ1-5, with TRBD1 matching 7 bases. The CDR3 length is 13 residues. The germline CDR1 and CDR2 sequences are MNHEY and SMNVEV (reference sequence). J gave up 7 bases and V 3 bases, and 3 bases lay outside the gene matches. In DNA, the CDR3 is TGTGCCAGCAGTTTGGAACAGGGGCAGCCCCAGCATTTT. Its protein product is CASSLEQGQPQHF.

The J gene is TRBJ1-2, the V gene TRBV2; 10 positions agree with TRBD1. The V gene end was trimmed by 5 bases and the J gene end by 6 bases; junction bases not matched to a gene: 15. There are 17 residues in the CDR3. Per germline, CDR1 SNHLY and CDR2 FYNNEI. CDR3 DNA: TGTGCCAGCAGTTTCCGACAGGGGGCGTCTTCCTATCATGGCTACACCTTC. This encodes CASSFRQGASSYHGYTF.

This chain uses TRBV11-2 with TRBJ2-1, with 9 bases fitting TRBD2. V lost 5 bases and J lost 7; bases outside the gene matches: 12. The CDR3 is 16 amino acids. The germline V gene has CDR1 SGHAT and CDR2 FQNNGV. CDR3 in amino acids: CASSDEPRGRANEQFF. The CDR3 DNA reads as TGTGCCAGCAGCGACGAACCCCGCGGGAGGGCGAATGAGCAGTTCTTC.

The rearrangement uses TRBV4-1 and TRBJ1-6; 8 bases are a match to TRBD1. CDR1 MGHRA and CDR2 YSYEKL come from the germline V gene. V lost 4 bases to trimming and J lost 7 bases; unmatched junction nucleotides: 6. This CDR3 is 15 amino acids long. In nucleotides, the CDR3 is TGCGCCAGCAGCCCTTCCGGGACAGGAAATTCACCCCTCCACTTT. Translating it yields CASSPSGTGNSPLHF.